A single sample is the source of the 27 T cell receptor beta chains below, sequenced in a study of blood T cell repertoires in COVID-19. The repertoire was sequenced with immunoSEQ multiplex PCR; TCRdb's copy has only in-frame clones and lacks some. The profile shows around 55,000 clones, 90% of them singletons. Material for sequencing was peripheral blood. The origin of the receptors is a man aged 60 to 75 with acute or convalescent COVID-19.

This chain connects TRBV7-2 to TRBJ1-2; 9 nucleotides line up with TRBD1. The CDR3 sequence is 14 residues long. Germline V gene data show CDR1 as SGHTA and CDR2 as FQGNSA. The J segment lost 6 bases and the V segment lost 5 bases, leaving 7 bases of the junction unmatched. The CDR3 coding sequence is TGTGCCAGCAGCACAAGGACAGGGGAGAATGGCTACACCTTC. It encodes CASSTRTGENGYTF.

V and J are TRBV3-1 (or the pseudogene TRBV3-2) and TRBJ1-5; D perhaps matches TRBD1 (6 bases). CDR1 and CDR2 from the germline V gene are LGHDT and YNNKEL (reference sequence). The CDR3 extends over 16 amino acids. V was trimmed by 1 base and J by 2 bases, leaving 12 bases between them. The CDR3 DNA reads TGTGCCAGCAGCCAAGGATGGGGGCAGGGCAATCAGCCCCAGCATTTT. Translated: CASSQGWGQGNQPQHF.

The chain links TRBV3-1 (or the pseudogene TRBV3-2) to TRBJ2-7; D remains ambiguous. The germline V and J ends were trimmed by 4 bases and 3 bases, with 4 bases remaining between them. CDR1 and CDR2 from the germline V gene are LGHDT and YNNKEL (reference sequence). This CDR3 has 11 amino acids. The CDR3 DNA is TGTGCCAGCAGCCTACACTACGAGCAGTACTTC. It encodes CASSLHYEQYF.

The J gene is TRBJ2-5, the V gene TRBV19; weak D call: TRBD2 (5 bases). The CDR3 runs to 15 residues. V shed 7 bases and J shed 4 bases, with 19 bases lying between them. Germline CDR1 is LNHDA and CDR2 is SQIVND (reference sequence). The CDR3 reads CASTKIGSGVETQYF. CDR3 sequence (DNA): TGTGCCAGTACCAAGATAGGGAGTGGGGTAGAGACCCAGTACTTC.

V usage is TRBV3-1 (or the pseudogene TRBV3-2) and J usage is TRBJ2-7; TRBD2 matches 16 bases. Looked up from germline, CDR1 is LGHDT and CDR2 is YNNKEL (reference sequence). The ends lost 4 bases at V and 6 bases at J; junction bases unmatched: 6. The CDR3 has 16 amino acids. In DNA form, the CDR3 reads TGTGCCAGCAGCCGAAGGGGACTAGCGGGAGGGGGCGAGCAGTACTTC. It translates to CASSRRGLAGGGEQYF.

CDR3 nucleotides: TGTGCCAGCAGCCACTCCGTGACTAGCATCACCGGGGAGCTGTTTTTT. Encoded protein: CASSHSVTSITGELFF. The chain couples TRBV3-1 (or the pseudogene TRBV3-2) to TRBJ2-2, with 7 bases fitting TRBD2. Germline V gives CDR1 LGHDT, CDR2 YNNKEL (reference sequence). CDR3 size: 16 residues. The junction had 8 bases not matched to a gene; V was cut back by 3 bases and J by 4 bases.

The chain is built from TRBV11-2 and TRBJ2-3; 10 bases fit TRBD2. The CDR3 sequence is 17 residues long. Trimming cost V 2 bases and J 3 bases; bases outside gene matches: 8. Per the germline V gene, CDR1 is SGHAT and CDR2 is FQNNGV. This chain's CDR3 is CASSLRGTSVGTDTQYF. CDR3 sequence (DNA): TGTGCCAGCAGCTTACGGGGGACTAGCGTAGGGACAGATACGCAGTATTTT.

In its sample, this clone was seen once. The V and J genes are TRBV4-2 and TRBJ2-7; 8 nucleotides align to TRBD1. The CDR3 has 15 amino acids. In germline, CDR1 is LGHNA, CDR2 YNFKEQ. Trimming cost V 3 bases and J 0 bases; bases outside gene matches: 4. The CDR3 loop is CASSQDGQGSYEQYF. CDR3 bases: TGTGCCAGCAGCCAGGACGGACAGGGCTCCTACGAGCAGTACTTC.

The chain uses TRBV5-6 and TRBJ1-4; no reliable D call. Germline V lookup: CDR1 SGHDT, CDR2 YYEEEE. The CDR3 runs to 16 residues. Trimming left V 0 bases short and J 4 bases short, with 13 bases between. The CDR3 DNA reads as TGTGCCAGCAGCTTGGACATATCCGGGAATAATGAAAAACTGTTTTTT. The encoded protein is CASSLDISGNNEKLFF.

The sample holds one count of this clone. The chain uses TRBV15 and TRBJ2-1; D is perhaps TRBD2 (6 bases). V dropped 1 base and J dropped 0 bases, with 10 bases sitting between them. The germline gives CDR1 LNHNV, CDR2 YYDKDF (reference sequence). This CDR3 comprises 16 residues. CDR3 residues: CATSRGTTGSYNEQFF. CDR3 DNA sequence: TGTGCCACCAGCAGAGGGACTACCGGCTCCTACAATGAGCAGTTCTTC.

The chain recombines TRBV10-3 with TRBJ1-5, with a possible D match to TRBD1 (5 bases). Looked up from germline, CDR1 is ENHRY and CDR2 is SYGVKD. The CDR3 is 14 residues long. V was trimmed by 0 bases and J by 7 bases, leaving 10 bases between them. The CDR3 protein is CAISESPGSQPQHF. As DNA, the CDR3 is TGTGCCATCAGTGAGTCACCAGGGTCCCAGCCCCAGCATTTT.

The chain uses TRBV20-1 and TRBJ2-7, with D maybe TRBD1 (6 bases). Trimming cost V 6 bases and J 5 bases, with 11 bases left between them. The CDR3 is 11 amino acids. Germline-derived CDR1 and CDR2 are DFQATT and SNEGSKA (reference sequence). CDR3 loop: CSAPQGHEQYF. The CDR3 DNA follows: TGCAGTGCCCCCCAGGGGCACGAGCAGTACTTC.

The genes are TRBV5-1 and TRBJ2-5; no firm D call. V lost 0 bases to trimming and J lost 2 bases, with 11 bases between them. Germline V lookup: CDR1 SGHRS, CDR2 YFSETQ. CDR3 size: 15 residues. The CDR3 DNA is TGCGCCAGCAGCTTGGTAGCAGCGAAACAAGAGACCCAGTACTTC. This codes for CASSLVAAKQETQYF.

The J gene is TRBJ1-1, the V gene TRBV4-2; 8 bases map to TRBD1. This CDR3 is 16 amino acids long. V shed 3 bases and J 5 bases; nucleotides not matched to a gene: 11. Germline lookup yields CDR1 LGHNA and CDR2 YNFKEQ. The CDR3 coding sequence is TGTGCCAGCAGCCAGGCAGCTGGACAGGGTTTTACTGAAGCTTTCTTT. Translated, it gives CASSQAAGQGFTEAFF.

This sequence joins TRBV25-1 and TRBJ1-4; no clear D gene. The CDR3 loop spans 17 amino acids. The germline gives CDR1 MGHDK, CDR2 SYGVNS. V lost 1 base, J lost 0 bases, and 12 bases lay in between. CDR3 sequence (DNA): TGTGCCAGCAGTGAATGGAGCGGCGAATCAACTAATGAAAAACTGTTTTTT. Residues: CASSEWSGESTNEKLFF.

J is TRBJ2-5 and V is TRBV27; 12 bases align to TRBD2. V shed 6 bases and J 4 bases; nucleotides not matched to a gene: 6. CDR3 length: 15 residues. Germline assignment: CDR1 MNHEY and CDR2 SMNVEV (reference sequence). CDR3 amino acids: CASSSLAGGGETQYF. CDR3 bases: TGTGCCAGCAGCTCACTAGCGGGAGGCGGAGAGACCCAGTACTTC.

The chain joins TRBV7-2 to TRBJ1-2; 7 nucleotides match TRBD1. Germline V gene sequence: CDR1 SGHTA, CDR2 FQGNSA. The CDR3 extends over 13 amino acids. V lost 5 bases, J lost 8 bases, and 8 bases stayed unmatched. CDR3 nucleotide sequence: TGTGCCAGCAGCCCCAGGGGGGCGGGGGGCTACACCTTC. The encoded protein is CASSPRGAGGYTF. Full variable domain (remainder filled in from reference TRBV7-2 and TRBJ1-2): GAGVSQSPSNKVTEKGKDVELRCDPISGHTALYWYRQSLGQGLEFLIYFQGNSAPDKSGLPSDRFSAERTGGSVSTLTIQRTQQEDSAVYLCASSPRGAGGYTFGSGTRLTVV.

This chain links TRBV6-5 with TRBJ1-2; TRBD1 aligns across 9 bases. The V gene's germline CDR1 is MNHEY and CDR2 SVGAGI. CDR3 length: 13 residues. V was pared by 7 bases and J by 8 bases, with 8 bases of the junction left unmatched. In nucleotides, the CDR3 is TGTGCCAGCAACCGGGGACAGGGCGAGGGCTACACCTTC. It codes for CASNRGQGEGYTF.

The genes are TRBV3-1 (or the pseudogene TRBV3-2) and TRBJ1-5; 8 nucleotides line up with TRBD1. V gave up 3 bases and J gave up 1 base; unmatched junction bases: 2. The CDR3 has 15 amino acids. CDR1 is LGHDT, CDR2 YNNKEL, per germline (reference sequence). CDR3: CASSHRGPSNQPQHF. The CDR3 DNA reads TGTGCCAGCAGCCACAGGGGGCCGAGCAATCAGCCCCAGCATTTT.

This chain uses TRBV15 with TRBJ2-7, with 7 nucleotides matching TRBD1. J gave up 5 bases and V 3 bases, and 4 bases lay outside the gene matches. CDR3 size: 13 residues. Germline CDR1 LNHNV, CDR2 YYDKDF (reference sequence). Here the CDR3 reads CATSRATGNEQYF. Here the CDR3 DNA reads TGTGCCACCAGCAGGGCGACAGGGAACGAGCAGTACTTC.

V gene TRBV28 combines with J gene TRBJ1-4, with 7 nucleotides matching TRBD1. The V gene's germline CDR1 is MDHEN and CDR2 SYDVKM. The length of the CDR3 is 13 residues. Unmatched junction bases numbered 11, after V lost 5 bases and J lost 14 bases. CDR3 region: CASSRDSFPPLFF. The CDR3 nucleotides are TGTGCCAGCAGTCGGGACAGCTTCCCCCCCCTGTTTTTT.

CDR3: CASSYTAKDEQYF. The CDR3 region has the DNA TGTGCCAGCAGTTACACAGCTAAGGACGAGCAGTACTTC. V gene TRBV6-5 combines with J gene TRBJ2-7, with D unresolved. This CDR3 region has 13 residues. The V end lost 2 bases, the J end lost 5 bases, and 10 bases lay between the germline ends. Germline CDR1 reads MNHEY; CDR2 reads SVGAGI.

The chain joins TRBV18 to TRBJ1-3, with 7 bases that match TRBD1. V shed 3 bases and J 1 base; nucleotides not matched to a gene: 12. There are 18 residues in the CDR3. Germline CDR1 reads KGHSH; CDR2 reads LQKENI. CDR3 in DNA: TGTGCCAGCTCACCTACATCAGGGGGAATAAGGTCTGGAAACACCATATATTTT. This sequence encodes CASSPTSGGIRSGNTIYF. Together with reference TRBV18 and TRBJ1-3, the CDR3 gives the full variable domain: NAGVMQNPRHLVRRRGQEARLRCSPMKGHSHVYWYRQLPEEGLKFMVYLQKENIIDESGMPKERFSAEFPKEGPSILRIQQVVRGDSAAYFCASSPTSGGIRSGNTIYFGEGSWLTVV.

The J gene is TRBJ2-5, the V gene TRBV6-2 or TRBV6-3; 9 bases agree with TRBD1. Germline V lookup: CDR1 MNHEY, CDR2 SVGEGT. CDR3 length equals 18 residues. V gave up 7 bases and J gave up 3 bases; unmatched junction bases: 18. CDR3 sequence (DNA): TGTGCCAGCAACCCGAAGGATTTTCGGGACAGGGTTAAAGAGACCCAGTACTTC. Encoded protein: CASNPKDFRDRVKETQYF.

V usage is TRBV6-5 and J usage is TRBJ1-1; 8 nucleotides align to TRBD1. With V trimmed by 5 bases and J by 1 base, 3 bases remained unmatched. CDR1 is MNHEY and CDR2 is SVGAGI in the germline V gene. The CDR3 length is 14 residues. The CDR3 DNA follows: TGTGCCAGCAGTCCGGACAGGGAGAACACTGAAGCTTTCTTT. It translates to CASSPDRENTEAFF.

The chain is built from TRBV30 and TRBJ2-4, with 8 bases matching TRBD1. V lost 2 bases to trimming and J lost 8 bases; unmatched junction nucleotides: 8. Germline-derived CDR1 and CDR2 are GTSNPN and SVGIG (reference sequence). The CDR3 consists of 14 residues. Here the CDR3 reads CAWSLQGARDIQYF. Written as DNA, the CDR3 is TGTGCCTGGAGTCTTCAGGGGGCTCGGGACATTCAGTACTTC. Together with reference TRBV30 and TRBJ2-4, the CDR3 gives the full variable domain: SQTIHQWPATLVQPVGSPLSLECTVEGTSNPNLYWYRQAAGRGLQLLFYSVGIGQISSEVPQNLSASRPQDRQFILSSKKLLLSDSGFYLCAWSLQGARDIQYFGAGTRLSVL.

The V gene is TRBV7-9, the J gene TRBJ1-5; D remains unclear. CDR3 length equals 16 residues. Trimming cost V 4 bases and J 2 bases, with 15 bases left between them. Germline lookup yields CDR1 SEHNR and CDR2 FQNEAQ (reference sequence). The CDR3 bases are TGTGCCAGCAGCTCCTCCTTTGGGGAGGGCAATCAGCCCCAGCATTTT. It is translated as CASSSSFGEGNQPQHF. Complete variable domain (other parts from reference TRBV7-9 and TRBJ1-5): DTGVSQNPRHKITKRGQNVTFRCDPISEHNRLYWYRQTLGQGPEFLTYFQNEAQLEKSRLLSDRFSAERPKGSFSTLEIQRTEQGDSAMYLCASSSSFGEGNQPQHFGDGTRLSIL.